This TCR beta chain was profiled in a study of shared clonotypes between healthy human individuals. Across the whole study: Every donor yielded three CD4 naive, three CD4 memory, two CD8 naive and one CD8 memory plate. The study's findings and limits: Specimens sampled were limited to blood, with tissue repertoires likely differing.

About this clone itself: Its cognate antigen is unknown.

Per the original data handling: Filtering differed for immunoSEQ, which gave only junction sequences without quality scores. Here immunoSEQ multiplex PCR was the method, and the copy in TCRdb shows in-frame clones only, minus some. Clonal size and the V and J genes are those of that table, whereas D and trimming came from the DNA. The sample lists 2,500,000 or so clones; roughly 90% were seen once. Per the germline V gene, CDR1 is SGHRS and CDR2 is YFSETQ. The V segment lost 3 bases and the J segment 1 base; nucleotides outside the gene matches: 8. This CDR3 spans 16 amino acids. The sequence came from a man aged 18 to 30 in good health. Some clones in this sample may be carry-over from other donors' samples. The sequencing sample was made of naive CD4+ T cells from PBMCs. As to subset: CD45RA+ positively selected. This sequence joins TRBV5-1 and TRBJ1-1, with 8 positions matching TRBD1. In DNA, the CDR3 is TGCGCCAGCAGCTCTCGGACAGGGCATAAGAACACTGAAGCTTTCTTT. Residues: CASSSRTGHKNTEAFF.